These 2 T cell receptor beta chains came from one sample sequenced in a study of blood T cell repertoires in COVID-19. Generated by immunoSEQ multiplex PCR, the TCRdb table keeps only in-frame clones and is missing some. The sample lists approximately 400,000 clones, more than 75% occurring once. Source material: PBMCs or T cells enriched from blood (not recorded which). These TCRs come from a woman aged 18-29 years who had recovered from COVID-19.

This chain uses TRBV6-5 with TRBJ2-4; 7 bases agree with TRBD2. The CDR3 is 15 amino acids. The V and J ends lost 4 bases and 2 bases, in that order; junction bases with no gene match: 5. The V gene's germline CDR1 is MNHEY and CDR2 SVGAGI. CDR3 residues: CASSSGGGSKNIQYF. DNA of the CDR3: TGTGCCAGCAGTTCTGGCGGGGGTTCCAAAAACATTCAGTACTTC.

This clone has a single count. The V call is TRBV7-9, the J call TRBJ1-1; 8 bases line up with TRBD1. Trimming at V came to 5 bases and at J to 0 bases, leaving 8 bases not matched to a gene. CDR1 and CDR2 from the germline V gene are SEHNR and FQNEAQ (reference sequence). This CDR3 has 16 amino acids. The CDR3 sequence: CASSPTWTGLNTEAFF. Here the CDR3 DNA reads TGTGCCAGCAGCCCCACTTGGACAGGGTTGAACACTGAAGCTTTCTTT. The entire variable domain, with the rest obtained from reference TRBV7-9 and TRBJ1-1, is as follows: DTGVSQNPRHKITKRGQNVTFRCDPISEHNRLYWYRQTLGQGPEFLTYFQNEAQLEKSRLLSDRFSAERPKGSFSTLEIQRTEQGDSAMYLCASSPTWTGLNTEAFFGQGTRLTVV.